This TCR beta chain stems from a study of blood T cell repertoires in COVID-19. Study overall: Italy, Spain and the United States were the sources of the convalescent and acute COVID-19 samples.

This CDR3 has 11 amino acids. In germline, CDR1 is MNHEY, CDR2 SVGAGI. The V end was cut by 7 bases, the J end by 7 bases, with 8 bases between. The data were produced by immunoSEQ multiplex PCR, yet TCRdb's version contains in-frame clones alone and is incomplete. This table has about 250,000 clones, 87% appearing once. The sequenced sample was PBMCs or T cells enriched from blood (not recorded which). The chain is built from TRBV6-5 and TRBJ1-3; tentatively, D is TRBD1 (6 bases). The sequence derives from a woman aged 25 to 45 with acute COVID-19. CDR3 in amino acids: CASTQGNTIYF. The DNA of the CDR3 is TGTGCCAGCACTCAGGGGAACACCATATATTTT.